This is a list of T cell receptor beta chains from one sample in a study of radiation and T cells in renal cell carcinoma. This table comes from immunoSEQ multiplex PCR, and its TCRdb copy is limited to in-frame clones, with some not included. The table records some 95,000 clones, about 86% of them present only once. This specimen was blood, taken from a patient whose treatment included radiotherapy and nephrectomy. Every receptor here comes from a man aged 50-59 years with renal cell carcinoma. The CDR3 runs from the conserved cysteine through the conserved F or W. The D gene is left open where the match is weak. Some rows have no size entry. The others give once, few or many, or a class for an expanded clone.

v_gene	d_gene	j_gene	abundance	CDR3aa	CDR3nt
TRBV18	-	TRBJ2-1	few	CASSYEPGHPFF	TGTGCCAGCTCTTATGAACCGGGACATCCGTTCTTC
TRBV18	-	TRBJ2-5	-	CASSPRQVQETQYF	TGTGCCAGCTCACCACGACAAGTACAAGAGACCCAGTACTTC
TRBV6-6	TRBD2	TRBJ2-5	-	CASRYSGSHETQYF	TGTGCCAGCAGGTATAGCGGGAGTCATGAGACCCAGTACTTC
TRBV19	-	TRBJ1-5	-	CASSIGTEYQPQHF	TGTGCCAGTAGTATAGGAACCGAATATCAGCCCCAGCATTTT
TRBV5-5	TRBD1	TRBJ2-5	-	CASSLGTGGPETQYF	TGTGCCAGCAGCTTGGGGACAGGGGGTCCGGAGACCCAGTACTTC
TRBV14	TRBD2	TRBJ2-7	-	CASSRGLADEQYF	TGTGCCAGCAGCCGGGGACTAGCGGACGAGCAGTACTTC
TRBV4-2	TRBD2	TRBJ2-3	-	CASSQAVAGGPPDTQYF	TGTGCCAGCAGCCAAGCGGTAGCGGGGGGGCCGCCAGATACGCAGTATTTT
TRBV7-2	-	TRBJ1-5	-	CASSLSLQVPNQPQHF	TGTGCCAGCAGCTTATCCCTCCAGGTCCCCAATCAGCCCCAGCATTTT
TRBV19	TRBD1	TRBJ1-1	-	CASSRDRGHSGAFF	TGTGCCAGTTCAAGGGACAGGGGGCATTCGGGAGCTTTCTTT
TRBV6-6	-	TRBJ2-1	-	CASSLGDSNEQFF	TGTGCCAGCAGTTTGGGAGATTCCAATGAGCAGTTCTTC
TRBV6-6	-	TRBJ1-1	-	CASSYSGLNTEAFF	TGTGCCAGCAGTTACTCGGGACTGAACACTGAAGCTTTCTTT
TRBV5-4	-	TRBJ2-3	-	CASSGFTDTQYF	TGTGCCAGCTCCGGGTTCACAGATACGCAGTATTTT
TRBV19	-	TRBJ2-5	-	CASSIETGATQETQYF	TGTGCCAGTAGTATAGAAACGGGGGCCACACAAGAGACCCAGTACTTC
TRBV6-5	TRBD1	TRBJ2-7	-	CASRQRQGVGEQYF	TGTGCCAGCAGACAGAGACAGGGGGTGGGGGAGCAGTACTTC
TRBV20-1	-	TRBJ2-3	-	CSVNPADTQYF	TGCAGTGTTAACCCCGCAGATACGCAGTATTTT
TRBV6-7	-	TRBJ1-5	-	CASSERPTGNQPQHF	TGTGCCAGCAGTGAAAGGCCAACCGGTAATCAGCCCCAGCATTTT
TRBV5-1	-	TRBJ1-3	-	CAISDGNSGNTIYF	TGCGCCATCTCTGACGGGAACTCTGGAAACACCATATATTTT
TRBV15	-	TRBJ2-4	-	CATSTGALAKNIQYF	TGTGCCACCAGCACAGGGGCTCTAGCCAAAAACATTCAGTACTTC
TRBV5-1	-	TRBJ2-5	once	CASSGSDRPGQETQYF	TGCGCCAGCAGCGGTTCAGACAGGCCCGGACAAGAGACCCAGTACTTC
TRBV7-2	-	TRBJ2-3	-	CASSLVGTRNTDTQYF	TGTGCCAGCAGCTTAGTCGGGACACGAAACACAGATACGCAGTATTTT
TRBV30	-	TRBJ1-5	-	CAWSVRNNQPQHF	TGTGCCTGGAGTGTACGTAACAATCAGCCCCAGCATTTT
TRBV30	-	TRBJ1-6	-	CAWSVLEGTPRGSPLHF	TGTGCCTGGAGTGTATTAGAGGGAACTCCTCGGGGTTCACCCCTCCACTTT
TRBV11-2	-	TRBJ2-7	-	CASSLDSGTYEQYF	TGTGCCAGCAGCTTAGATTCAGGGACCTACGAGCAGTACTTC
TRBV19	-	TRBJ2-5	-	CASGRGRRETQYF	TGTGCCAGTGGGAGGGGGAGGAGGGAGACCCAGTACTTC
TRBV10-3	-	TRBJ1-2	-	CATGEGLYGYTF	TGTGCCACAGGGGAAGGTCTTTATGGCTACACCTTC
TRBV6-5	-	TRBJ1-2	-	CASIPRRGYGYTF	TGTGCCAGCATCCCCCGCCGGGGCTATGGCTACACCTTC
TRBV27	-	TRBJ2-1	-	CASVQQRSTYNEQFF	TGTGCCAGCGTGCAGCAGAGGAGTACCTACAATGAGCAGTTCTTC
TRBV10-3	-	TRBJ2-7	-	CESLGQLDNYEQYF	TGTGAAAGCTTAGGACAGCTTGATAACTACGAGCAGTACTTC
TRBV10-3	TRBD1	TRBJ1-2	-	CAISRPGTGNYGYTF	TGTGCCATCAGTCGTCCCGGGACAGGGAACTATGGCTACACCTTC
TRBV6-1	-	TRBJ2-3	-	CASRPLGDTQYF	TGTGCCAGCAGGCCCCTGGGGGATACGCAGTATTTT
TRBV19	-	TRBJ2-1	-	CASTDYSDDNEQFF	TGTGCCAGTACCGACTACAGCGATGACAATGAGCAGTTCTTC
TRBV6-1	-	TRBJ2-1	-	CASSERGEGDNEQFF	TGTGCCAGCAGTGAAAGGGGGGAGGGGGACAATGAGCAGTTCTTC
TRBV27	TRBD2	TRBJ2-7	-	CASTQRASGRDEQYF	TGTGCCAGCACCCAACGGGCTAGCGGGAGGGACGAGCAGTACTTC
TRBV10-2	-	TRBJ1-2	-	CASRETAQNGYTF	TGCGCCAGCAGGGAGACAGCCCAAAATGGCTACACCTTC
TRBV5-1	-	TRBJ2-5	-	CASSLARGGLETQYF	TGCGCCAGCAGCTTGGCCAGGGGAGGATTAGAGACCCAGTACTTC
TRBV4-3	-	TRBJ1-2	-	CASSHEGTSYYGYTF	TGCGCCAGCAGCCATGAAGGGACTTCTTATTATGGCTACACCTTC
TRBV7-8	-	TRBJ1-2	-	CASSLAGHNYGYTF	TGTGCCAGCAGCTTGGCGGGGCATAACTATGGCTACACCTTC
TRBV6-1	TRBD2	TRBJ2-3	few	CASSELAGGPDTQYF	TGTGCCAGCAGTGAACTAGCGGGGGGCCCAGATACGCAGTATTTT
TRBV7-2	-	TRBJ1-5	-	CASSFTQGSGQPQHF	TGTGCCAGCAGCTTTACACAGGGATCAGGTCAGCCCCAGCATTTT
TRBV19	-	TRBJ2-7	-	CASSIGKATPREQYF	TGTGCCAGTAGTATAGGAAAGGCGACTCCGCGCGAGCAGTACTTC
TRBV30	TRBD1	TRBJ2-7	-	CAWSRGQRVYEQYF	TGTGCCTGGAGTCGGGGACAGAGAGTCTACGAGCAGTACTTC
TRBV1	-	TRBJ2-2	-	CTSSQLSAGTGELFF	TGCACCAGCAGCCAACTATCCGCGGGCACCGGGGAGCTGTTTTTT
TRBV7-2	-	TRBJ1-6	-	CASSLDVSSPLHF	TGTGCCAGCAGCTTAGATGTCAGTTCACCCCTCCACTTT
TRBV14	TRBD1	TRBJ1-1	few	CASSLGQGLSAFF	TGTGCCAGCAGCCTTGGACAGGGTCTCAGCGCTTTCTTT
TRBV30	TRBD2	TRBJ2-2	once	CAWSVWSGGARTGELFF	TGTGCCTGGAGTGTCTGGAGCGGGGGCGCGAGAACCGGGGAGCTGTTTTTT